These 32 T cell receptor beta chains originate from one sample sequenced in a study of blood T cell repertoires in COVID-19. Clones were sequenced by immunoSEQ multiplex PCR, and TCRdb holds only the in-frame ones, with some missing. The data show roughly 390,000 clones, roughly 86% seen once. Sequenced sample: peripheral blood. All receptors come from a woman aged 25-40 years with COVID-19, enrolled during active disease.

The chain joins TRBV15 to TRBJ2-2; 8 bases are shared with TRBD2. Germline lookup yields CDR1 LNHNV and CDR2 YYDKDF (reference sequence). The CDR3 extends over 16 amino acids. V lost 3 bases, J lost 6 bases, and 9 bases stayed unmatched. In DNA form, the CDR3 reads TGTGCCACCAGCAGGCAGACTAGCGATGGATCCGGGGAGCTGTTTTTT. As protein: CATSRQTSDGSGELFF.

A remark on this clone: Different DNA sequences within this sample yield the same CDR3. CDR3 in amino acids: CSVSGTGGGEQYF. DNA of the CDR3: TGCAGCGTTTCCGGGACAGGGGGAGGAGAGCAGTACTTC. This chain connects TRBV29-1 to TRBJ2-7, with 11 bases matching TRBD1. Trimming took 5 bases from V and 7 from J; bases not matched to a gene: 7. This CDR3 has 13 residues. Germline V CDR1 and CDR2: SQVTM, ANQGSEA.

The chain recombines TRBV5-1 with TRBJ2-2; D gene uncertain. CDR3 size: 14 residues. Trimming cost V 0 bases and J 5 bases, with 8 bases left between them. Germline CDR1 and CDR2: SGHRS and YFSETQ. This chain's CDR3 is CASSLVLETGELFF. The CDR3 nucleotides read TGCGCCAGCAGCTTGGTTTTGGAGACCGGGGAGCTGTTTTTT.

In the case of this clone: Other DNA sequences in the same sample also yield this CDR3. The rearrangement joins TRBV6-5 to TRBJ2-3, with D perhaps TRBD1 (5 bases). Germline assignment: CDR1 MNHEY and CDR2 SVGAGI. The V and J ends lost 0 bases and 4 bases respectively, with 8 bases between them. The CDR3 is made up of 14 amino acids. The CDR3 nucleotides are TGTGCCAGCAGTTACTCGGCAGGGTCAGATACGCAGTATTTT. It yields the protein CASSYSAGSDTQYF.

The CDR3: CASSQVPPGVTEAFF. The DNA of the CDR3 is TGTGCCAGCAGCCAAGTCCCCCCAGGGGTCACTGAAGCTTTCTTT. The chain uses TRBV4-2 and TRBJ1-1, with TRBD1 as a possible D gene (6 bases). Trimming left V 1 base short and J 4 bases short, with 13 bases between. Germline V gene data show CDR1 as LGHNA and CDR2 as YNFKEQ. The CDR3 contains 15 residues.

The J gene is TRBJ1-5, the V gene TRBV30, with D unresolved. V dropped 5 bases and J dropped 0 bases, with 8 bases sitting between them. The CDR3 is 13 residues long. Germline CDR1 GTSNPN, CDR2 SVGIG (reference sequence). CDR3 DNA sequence: TGTGCCTGGGCCCGAGATAGCAATCAGCCCCAGCATTTT. It encodes CAWARDSNQPQHF.

The chain joins TRBV28 to TRBJ1-5; D gene uncertain. This CDR3 comprises 15 residues. Germline-derived CDR1 and CDR2 are MDHEN and SYDVKM. Trimming removed 8 bases at V and 2 bases at J, with 16 bases between. CDR3 loop: CASGRGNQGNQPQHF. The DNA of the CDR3 is TGTGCCAGCGGCAGAGGGAACCAGGGCAATCAGCCCCAGCATTTT.

The table lists this clone with a few counts. The genes are TRBV6-1 and TRBJ2-3; D is unresolved. The CDR3 consists of 12 residues. The V gene's germline CDR1 is MNHNS and CDR2 SASEGT. V was cut by 3 bases and J by 2 bases, with 3 bases left in between. The CDR3 region has the DNA TGTGCCAGCAGTGAGTACACAGATACGCAGTATTTT. This encodes CASSEYTDTQYF.

The chain joins TRBV12-3 or TRBV12-4 to TRBJ2-7, with D possibly matching TRBD2 (5 bases). The length of the CDR3 is 12 residues. Trimming stripped 4 bases from V and 5 bases from J, with 9 bases between. This chain's CDR3 is CASSSGRHEQYF. CDR3 coding DNA: TGTGCCAGCAGTTCGGGGAGACACGAGCAGTACTTC.

The chain employs TRBV7-2 and TRBJ2-7, with 10 bases aligning to TRBD2. This CDR3 is 16 amino acids long. In germline, CDR1 is SGHTA, CDR2 FQGNSA. The V segment lost 5 bases and the J segment 2 bases; nucleotides outside the gene matches: 9. This chain's CDR3 is CASSPSGTSVPYEQYF. DNA of the CDR3: TGTGCCAGCAGCCCATCCGGGACTAGCGTTCCCTACGAGCAGTACTTC.

This chain joins TRBV5-5 and TRBJ2-7, with 11 nucleotides matching TRBD2. V lost 5 bases and J lost 4; bases outside the gene matches: 8. CDR1 SGHKS and CDR2 YYEKEE come from the germline V gene (reference sequence). The length of the CDR3 is 15 residues. The CDR3: CASSWTGTSGYEQYF. The DNA for the CDR3 is TGTGCCAGCAGTTGGACCGGGACTAGCGGATACGAGCAGTACTTC.

The chain carries TRBV19 and TRBJ1-1, with D perhaps TRBD1 (5 bases). CDR1 is LNHDA and CDR2 is SQIVND in the germline V gene (reference sequence). The V end lost 7 bases, the J end lost 4 bases, and 13 bases lay between the germline ends. The CDR3 spans 13 residues. CDR3 region: CASNQGSFTEAFF. The CDR3, as DNA: TGTGCCAGTAACCAGGGTTCGTTCACTGAAGCTTTCTTT.

This clone occurred once. V is TRBV5-1 and J is TRBJ2-7; 7 bases match TRBD2. J lost 3 bases, V lost 2 bases, and 5 bases had no gene match. The CDR3 is made up of 14 amino acids. From germline, CDR1 is SGHRS and CDR2 YFSETQ. CDR3 in DNA: TGCGCCAGCAGCTTCGGACTAGGGGACTACGAGCAGTACTTC. Amino acids: CASSFGLGDYEQYF.

The chain recombines TRBV30 with TRBJ2-7; 8 bases agree with TRBD2. Germline CDR1 reads GTSNPN; CDR2 reads SVGIG (reference sequence). The CDR3 extends over 13 amino acids. The junction had 0 bases not matched to a gene; V was cut back by 0 bases and J by 2 bases. In DNA form, the CDR3 reads TGTGCCTGGAGTGTACTAGCGGCCTACGAGCAGTACTTC. The encoded protein is CAWSVLAAYEQYF. The whole variable domain, remainder taken from reference TRBV30 and TRBJ2-7, is SQTIHQWPATLVQPVGSPLSLECTVEGTSNPNLYWYRQAAGRGLQLLFYSVGIGQISSEVPQNLSASRPQDRQFILSSKKLLLSDSGFYLCAWSVLAAYEQYFGPGTRLTVT.

A word on this clone: Other DNA sequences in the sample encode the same CDR3. The chain employs TRBV4-1 and TRBJ1-1; tentative D call: TRBD1 (5 bases). CDR1 is MGHRA and CDR2 is YSYEKL in the germline V gene. This CDR3 has 14 residues. V lost 0 bases, J lost 4 bases, and 9 bases lay in between. CDR3 loop: CASSQDQGSTEAFF. The CDR3 nucleotides are TGCGCCAGCAGCCAAGACCAGGGAAGCACTGAAGCTTTCTTT.

The chain combines TRBV24-1 with TRBJ2-1; unclear D gene. The V and J ends lost 0 bases and 6 bases respectively, with 8 bases between them. This CDR3 has 14 amino acids. The germline CDR1 and CDR2 sequences are KGHDR and SFDVKD. This CDR3 reads CATSDLYQSNEQFF. The CDR3 coding sequence is TGTGCCACCAGTGATTTGTACCAGTCCAATGAGCAGTTCTTC.

The chain employs TRBV29-1 and TRBJ1-1; D call uncertain. The CDR3 runs to 11 residues. Germline-derived CDR1 and CDR2 are SQVTM and ANQGSEA. Trimming took off 7 bases at V and 5 bases at J, with 11 bases between the two ends. CDR3 bases: TGCAGCGCCTCACAGTATACTGAAGCTTTCTTT. Protein sequence: CSASQYTEAFF.

The rearrangement uses TRBV7-9 and TRBJ2-7; a weak D match, TRBD1 (6 bases). Germline CDR1 SEHNR, CDR2 FQNEAQ (reference sequence). This CDR3 has 14 residues. With 5 bases removed from V and 7 bases from J, the gap between germline ends came to 18 bases. The CDR3 reads CASSLTGAPREQYF. In nucleotides, the CDR3 is TGTGCCAGCAGCCTGACAGGAGCCCCTCGTGAGCAGTACTTC.

The chain has TRBV28 and TRBJ1-2; 11 bases are a match to TRBD1. Germline-derived CDR1 and CDR2 are MDHEN and SYDVKM. V lost 5 bases to trimming and J lost 8 bases; unmatched junction nucleotides: 7. The CDR3 is made up of 14 amino acids. In nucleotides, the CDR3 is TGTGCCAGCAGTCTCCGGGACAGGGGGGGAGGCTACACCTTC. Residues: CASSLRDRGGGYTF.

J is TRBJ2-5 and V is TRBV11-1; D is perhaps TRBD1 (6 bases). Trimming shortened V by 1 base and J by 5 bases, and 8 bases separated the two germline ends. CDR1 and CDR2 (germline): SGHAT, FQDESV (reference sequence). The CDR3 runs 13 residues. CDR3 nucleotide sequence: TGTGCCAGCAGCTTAGATAGGGGGGAGACCCAGTACTTC. Translated: CASSLDRGETQYF.

The CDR3 DNA follows: TGCGCCAGCCGCCCAGAAGCGGGACATTGGGGGAATGAGCAGTTCTTC. Protein product: CASRPEAGHWGNEQFF. The chain uses TRBV5-1 and TRBJ2-1; a weak D match, TRBD2 (7 bases). CDR3 length: 16 amino acids. In germline, CDR1 is SGHRS, CDR2 YFSETQ. Between the trimmed V and J ends, which lost 7 bases and 7 bases, there was a span of 24 bases.

This chain links TRBV12-3 or TRBV12-4 with TRBJ2-2; D gene uncertain. V was shortened by 2 bases and J by 6 bases, with 4 bases between the two germline ends. This CDR3 spans 12 amino acids. The DNA of the CDR3 is TGTGCCAGCAGTTTACCGGCCGGGGAGCTGTTTTTT. Translation gives CASSLPAGELFF.

This rearrangement joins TRBV5-4 to TRBJ2-1, with 10 nucleotides matching TRBD2. From germline, CDR1 is SGHNT and CDR2 YYREEE (reference sequence). CDR3 size: 17 residues. The junction had 10 bases not matched to a gene; V was cut back by 3 bases and J by 4 bases. The CDR3 here is CASSSDSSGSSYNEQFF. The CDR3 DNA follows: TGTGCCAGCAGCTCCGATTCTAGCGGGAGTTCTTACAATGAGCAGTTCTTC.

This clone was recorded only once. This chain connects TRBV3-1 (or the pseudogene TRBV3-2) to TRBJ2-3; 8 positions agree with TRBD2. V lost 1 base, J lost 3 bases, and 6 bases stayed unmatched. The CDR3 contains 16 residues. Germline V gene lookup returns CDR1 LGHDT and CDR2 YNNKEL (reference sequence). The CDR3 nucleotides are TGTGCCAGCAGCCAAGTACAGCGGGAGCGTACAGATACGCAGTATTTT. Translated: CASSQVQRERTDTQYF.

V gene TRBV6-5 combines with J gene TRBJ2-7; TRBD1 is a possible D gene (5 bases). The CDR3 contains 13 residues. Germline V gene data show CDR1 as MNHEY and CDR2 as SVGAGI. Trimming removed 2 bases at V and 6 bases at J, with 11 bases between. CDR3 DNA: TGTGCCAGCAGTTACCGGCAGGGCCCCGAGCAGTACTTC. Residues: CASSYRQGPEQYF.

The J gene is TRBJ2-7, the V gene TRBV6-5, with a tentative D call TRBD1 (6 bases). This CDR3 is 15 amino acids long. Germline V CDR1 and CDR2: MNHEY, SVGAGI. Trimming took off 0 bases at V and 9 bases at J, with 18 bases between the two ends. This chain's CDR3 is CASSYSPKQGNWQYF. CDR3 nucleotide sequence: TGTGCCAGCAGTTACTCCCCGAAACAGGGAAATTGGCAGTACTTC.

The chain is built from TRBV2 and TRBJ2-6; 7 nucleotides line up with TRBD1. The CDR3 covers 15 residues. Germline CDR1 SNHLY, CDR2 FYNNEI. V lost 6 bases and J lost 2; bases outside the gene matches: 4. The CDR3 reads CASRATGAGANVLTF. The DNA of the CDR3 is TGTGCCAGCAGAGCTACAGGGGCTGGGGCCAACGTCCTGACTTTC.

This clone was seen only once. This specimen includes other DNA sequences encoding the same CDR3. The rearrangement links TRBV30 to TRBJ1-1, with D perhaps TRBD1 (6 bases). From germline, CDR1 is GTSNPN and CDR2 SVGIG (reference sequence). The CDR3 is 15 amino acids. The germline V and J ends were trimmed by 5 bases and 0 bases, with 16 bases remaining between them. The CDR3 DNA follows: TGTGCCTGGCGGGGGCGGGGGGGCATGAACACTGAAGCTTTCTTT. Protein: CAWRGRGGMNTEAFF.

V usage is TRBV18 and J usage is TRBJ2-3; TRBD2 might be the D (5 bases). CDR1 and CDR2 from the germline V gene are KGHSH and LQKENI. V lost 4 bases and J lost 10, with 12 bases in between. The length of the CDR3 is 12 residues. The CDR3 DNA is TGTGCCAGCTCACTACTCGAGGGCGCGCAGTATTTT. Protein: CASSLLEGAQYF.

Only a few counts were recorded for this clone. The chain combines TRBV2 with TRBJ1-2, with TRBD1 matching over 9 bases. The CDR3 is 13 amino acids. In germline, CDR1 is SNHLY, CDR2 FYNNEI. The V and J ends lost 10 bases and 0 bases, in that order; junction bases with no gene match: 3. Here the CDR3 reads CAIDRGSNYGYTF. CDR3 nucleotide sequence: TGTGCCATCGACAGGGGGTCTAACTATGGCTACACCTTC.

J is TRBJ1-4 and V is TRBV7-9; D perhaps matches TRBD1 (6 bases). Germline-derived CDR1 and CDR2 are SEHNR and FQNEAQ (reference sequence). This CDR3 is built from 14 residues. V lost 1 base, J lost 8 bases, and 11 bases lay in between. The DNA of the CDR3 is TGTGCCAGCAGCTTAGGACAGGATGGCGAAAAACTGTTTTTT. This gives the protein CASSLGQDGEKLFF.

This rearrangement joins TRBV27 to TRBJ2-7, with D unresolved. This CDR3 is 13 amino acids long. Germline lookup yields CDR1 MNHEY and CDR2 SMNVEV (reference sequence). V was clipped by 5 bases and J by 3 bases, with 11 bases between them. In DNA, the CDR3 is TGTGCCAGCAGTCGTTCACTATTCTACGAGCAGTACTTC. It translates to CASSRSLFYEQYF.